The clone carrying this T cell receptor (beta chain) has more than one count but fewer than ten. This entry comes from a study of T cell responses to AZD1222 COVID-19 vaccine. The CDR3 runs 15 residues. The germline V gene encodes CDR1 SGDLS and CDR2 YYNGEE. Trimming left V 3 bases short and J 1 base short, with 10 bases between. TCRdb's copy holds only in-frame clones and misses some; the assay was immunoSEQ multiplex PCR. The data show over 95,000 clones, around nine tenths seen once. The V gene is TRBV9, the J gene TRBJ1-4; D possibly corresponds to TRBD1 (6 bases). This TCR was sampled from an adult in good health. Material: peripheral blood, obtained on day 0 of AZD1222 vaccination. In nucleotides, the CDR3 is TGTGCCAGCAGCGAGGGGGGTGGAACTAATGAAAAACTGTTTTTT. Translating it yields CASSEGGGTNEKLFF. The variable domain in full, completed from reference TRBV9 and TRBJ1-4, reads DSGVTQTPKHLITATGQRVTLRCSPRSGDLSVYWYQQSLDQGLQFLIQYYNGEERAKGNILERFSAQQFPDLHSELNLSSLELGDSALYFCASSEGGGTNEKLFFGSGTQLSVL.